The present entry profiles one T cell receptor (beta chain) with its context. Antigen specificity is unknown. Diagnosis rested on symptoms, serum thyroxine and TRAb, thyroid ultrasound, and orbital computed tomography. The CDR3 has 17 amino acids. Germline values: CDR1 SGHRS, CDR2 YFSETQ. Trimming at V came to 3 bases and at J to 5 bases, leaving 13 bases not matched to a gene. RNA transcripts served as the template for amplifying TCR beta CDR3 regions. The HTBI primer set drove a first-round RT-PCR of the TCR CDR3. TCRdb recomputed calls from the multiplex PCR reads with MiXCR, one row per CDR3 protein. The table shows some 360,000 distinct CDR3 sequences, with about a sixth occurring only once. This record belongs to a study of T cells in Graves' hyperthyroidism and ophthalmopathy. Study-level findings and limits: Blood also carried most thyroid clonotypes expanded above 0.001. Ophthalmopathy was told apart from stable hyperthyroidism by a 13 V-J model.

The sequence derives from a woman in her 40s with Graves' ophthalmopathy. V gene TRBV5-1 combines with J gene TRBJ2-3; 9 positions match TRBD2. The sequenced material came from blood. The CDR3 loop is CASSSKLAGDHGDTQYF. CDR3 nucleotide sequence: TGCGCCAGCAGCTCCAAATTAGCGGGAGATCATGGAGATACGCAGTATTTT.